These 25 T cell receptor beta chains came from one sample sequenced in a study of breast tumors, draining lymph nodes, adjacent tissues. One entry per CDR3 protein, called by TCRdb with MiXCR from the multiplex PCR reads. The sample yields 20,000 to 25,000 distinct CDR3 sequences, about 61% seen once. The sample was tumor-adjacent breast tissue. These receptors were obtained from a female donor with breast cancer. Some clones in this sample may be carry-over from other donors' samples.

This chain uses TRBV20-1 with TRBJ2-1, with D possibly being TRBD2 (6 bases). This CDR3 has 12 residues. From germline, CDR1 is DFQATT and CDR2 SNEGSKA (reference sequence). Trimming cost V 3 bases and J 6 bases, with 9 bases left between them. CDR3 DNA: TGCAGTGCTAGCGGGGGTAGCAATGAGCAGTTCTTC. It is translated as CSASGGSNEQFF.

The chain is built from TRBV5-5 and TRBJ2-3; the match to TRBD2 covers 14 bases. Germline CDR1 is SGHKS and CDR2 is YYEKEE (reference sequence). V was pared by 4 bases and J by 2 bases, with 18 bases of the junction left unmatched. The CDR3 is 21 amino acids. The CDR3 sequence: CASSPDVAGLAGVDPTDTQYF. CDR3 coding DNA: TGTGCCAGCAGCCCGGACGTCGCGGGACTAGCGGGAGTGGACCCCACAGATACGCAGTATTTT.

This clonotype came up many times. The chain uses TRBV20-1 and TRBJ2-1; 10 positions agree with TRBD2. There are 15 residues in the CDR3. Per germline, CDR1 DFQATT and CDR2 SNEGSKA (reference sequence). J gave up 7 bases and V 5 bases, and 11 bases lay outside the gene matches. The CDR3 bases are TGCAGTGCTCAACGTAGCGGGGGGCAAAGGAATGAGCAGTTCTTC. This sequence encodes CSAQRSGGQRNEQFF.

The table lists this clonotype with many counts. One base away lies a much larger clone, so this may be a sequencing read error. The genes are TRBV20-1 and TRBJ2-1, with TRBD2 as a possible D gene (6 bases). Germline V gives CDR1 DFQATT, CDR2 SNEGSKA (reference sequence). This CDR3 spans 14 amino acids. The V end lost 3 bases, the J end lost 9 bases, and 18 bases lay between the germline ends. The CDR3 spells CSARLGGSGAEQFF. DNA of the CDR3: TGCAGTGCTAGGCTTGGGGGGAGTGGGGCTGAGCAGTTCTTC.

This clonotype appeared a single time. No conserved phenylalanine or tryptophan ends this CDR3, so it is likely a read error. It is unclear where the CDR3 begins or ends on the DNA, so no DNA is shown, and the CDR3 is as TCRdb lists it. The CDR3 protein is CASSLSNPQ. The chain recombines TRBV5-1 with TRBJ1-2. Germline V CDR1 and CDR2: SGHRS, YFSETQ. The CDR3 extends over 9 residues, inclusive of both ends.

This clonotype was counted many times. In DNA, the CDR3 is TGTGCCAGCAGTGCAGGACTAGCGGGTTTGTCTTACAATGAGCAGTTCTTC. It is translated as CASSAGLAGLSYNEQFF. The gene calls are TRBV27 and TRBJ2-1; 11 bases match TRBD2. V trimming: 5 bases; J trimming: 4 bases; junction bases outside the gene matches: 10. The CDR3 is made up of 17 amino acids. From germline, CDR1 is MNHEY and CDR2 SMNVEV (reference sequence).

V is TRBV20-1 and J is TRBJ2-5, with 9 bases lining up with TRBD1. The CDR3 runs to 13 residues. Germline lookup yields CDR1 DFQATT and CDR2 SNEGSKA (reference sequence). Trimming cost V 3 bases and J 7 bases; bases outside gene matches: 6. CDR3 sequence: CSASGQGLGTQYF. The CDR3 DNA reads TGCAGTGCTAGTGGACAGGGGCTAGGGACCCAGTACTTC.

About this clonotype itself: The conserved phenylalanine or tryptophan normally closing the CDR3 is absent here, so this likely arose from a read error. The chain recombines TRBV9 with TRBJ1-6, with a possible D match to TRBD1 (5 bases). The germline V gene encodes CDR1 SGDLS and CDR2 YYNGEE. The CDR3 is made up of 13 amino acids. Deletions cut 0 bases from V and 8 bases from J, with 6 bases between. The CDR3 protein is CASSVGRDSPLHS. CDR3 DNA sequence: TGTGCCAGCAGCGTAGGCAGGGATTCACCCCTCCACTCT.

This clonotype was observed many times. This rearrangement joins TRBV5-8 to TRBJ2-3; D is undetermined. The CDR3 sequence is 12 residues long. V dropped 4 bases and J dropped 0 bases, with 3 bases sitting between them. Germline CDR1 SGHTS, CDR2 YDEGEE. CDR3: CASSTSTDTQYF. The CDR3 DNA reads TGTGCCAGCAGCACAAGCACAGATACGCAGTATTTT.

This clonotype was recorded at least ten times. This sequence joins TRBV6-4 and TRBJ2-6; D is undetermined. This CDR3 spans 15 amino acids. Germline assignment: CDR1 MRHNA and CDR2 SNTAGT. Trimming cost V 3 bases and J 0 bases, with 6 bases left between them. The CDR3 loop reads CASSEGLSGANVLTF. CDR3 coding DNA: TGTGCCAGCAGTGAAGGCCTCTCTGGGGCCAACGTCCTGACTTTC.

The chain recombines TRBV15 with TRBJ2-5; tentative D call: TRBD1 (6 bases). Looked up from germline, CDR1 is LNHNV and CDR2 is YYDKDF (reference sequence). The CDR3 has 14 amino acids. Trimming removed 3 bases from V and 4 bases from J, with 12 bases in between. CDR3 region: CATSSTQGIETQYF. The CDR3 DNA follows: TGTGCCACCAGCAGTACTCAGGGGATAGAGACCCAGTACTTC.

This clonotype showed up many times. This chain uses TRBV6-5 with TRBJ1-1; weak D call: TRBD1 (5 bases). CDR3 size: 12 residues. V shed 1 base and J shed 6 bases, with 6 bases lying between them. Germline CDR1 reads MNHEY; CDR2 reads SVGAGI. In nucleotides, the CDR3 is TGTGCCAGCAGTTACTGGGGGGCTGAAGCTTTCTTT. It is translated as CASSYWGAEAFF.

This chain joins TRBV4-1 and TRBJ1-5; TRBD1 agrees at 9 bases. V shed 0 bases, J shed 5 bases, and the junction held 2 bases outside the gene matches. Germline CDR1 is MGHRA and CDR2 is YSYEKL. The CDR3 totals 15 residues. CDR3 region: CASSQEGQGDQPQHF. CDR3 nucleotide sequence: TGCGCCAGCAGCCAAGAGGGACAGGGTGATCAGCCCCAGCATTTT.

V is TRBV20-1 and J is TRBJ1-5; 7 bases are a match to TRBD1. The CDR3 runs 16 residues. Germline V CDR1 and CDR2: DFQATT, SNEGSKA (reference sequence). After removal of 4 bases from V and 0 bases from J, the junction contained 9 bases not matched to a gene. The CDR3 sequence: CSAKERGPYSNQPQHF. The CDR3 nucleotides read TGCAGTGCTAAGGAGAGGGGGCCCTATAGCAATCAGCCCCAGCATTTT.

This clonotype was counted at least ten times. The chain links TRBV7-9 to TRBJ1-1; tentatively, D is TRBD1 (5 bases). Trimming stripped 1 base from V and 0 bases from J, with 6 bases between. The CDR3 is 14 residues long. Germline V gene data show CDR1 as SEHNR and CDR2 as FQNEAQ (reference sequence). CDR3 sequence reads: CASSLGQLNTEAFF. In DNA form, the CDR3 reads TGTGCCAGCAGCTTAGGACAGTTGAACACTGAAGCTTTCTTT.

In DNA form, the CDR3 reads TGTGCCTGGAGTGCCGGACTGTTAAGCTCCTACGAGCAGTACTTC. Its protein is CAWSAGLLSSYEQYF. This chain joins TRBV30 and TRBJ2-7; D perhaps matches TRBD2 (5 bases). The CDR3 has 15 residues. The germline V gene encodes CDR1 GTSNPN and CDR2 SVGIG (reference sequence). V lost 1 base and J 0 bases, leaving 13 bases between the germline ends.

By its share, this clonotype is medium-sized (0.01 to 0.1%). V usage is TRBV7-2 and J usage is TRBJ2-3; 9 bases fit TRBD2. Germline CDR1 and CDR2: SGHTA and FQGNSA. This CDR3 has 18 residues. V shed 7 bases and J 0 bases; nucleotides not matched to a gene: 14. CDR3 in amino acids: CASIKRRAGGYSTDTQYF. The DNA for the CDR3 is TGTGCCAGCATCAAGAGGAGGGCGGGAGGGTATAGCACAGATACGCAGTATTTT.

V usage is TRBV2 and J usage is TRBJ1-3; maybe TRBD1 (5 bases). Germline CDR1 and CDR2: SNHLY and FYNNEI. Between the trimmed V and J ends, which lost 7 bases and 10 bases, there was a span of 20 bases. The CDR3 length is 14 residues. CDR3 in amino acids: CASKGGGSGETIYF. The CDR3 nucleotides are TGTGCCAGCAAGGGTGGGGGGAGTGGAGAGACCATATATTTT.

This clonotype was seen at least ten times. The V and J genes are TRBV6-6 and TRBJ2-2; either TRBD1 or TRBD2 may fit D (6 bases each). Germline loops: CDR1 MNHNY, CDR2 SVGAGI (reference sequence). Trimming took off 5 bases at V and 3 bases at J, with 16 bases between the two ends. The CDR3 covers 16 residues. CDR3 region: CASSRWGRGDTGELFF. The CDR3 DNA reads TGTGCCAGCAGTCGGTGGGGGCGCGGGGACACCGGGGAGCTGTTTTTT.

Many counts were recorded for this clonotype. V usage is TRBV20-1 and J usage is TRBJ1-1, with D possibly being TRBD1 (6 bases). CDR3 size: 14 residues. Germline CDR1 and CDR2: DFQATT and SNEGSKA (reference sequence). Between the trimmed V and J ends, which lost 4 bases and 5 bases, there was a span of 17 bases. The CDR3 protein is CSAKEASGVTEAFF. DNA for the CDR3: TGCAGTGCTAAAGAAGCCTCAGGGGTGACTGAAGCTTTCTTT.

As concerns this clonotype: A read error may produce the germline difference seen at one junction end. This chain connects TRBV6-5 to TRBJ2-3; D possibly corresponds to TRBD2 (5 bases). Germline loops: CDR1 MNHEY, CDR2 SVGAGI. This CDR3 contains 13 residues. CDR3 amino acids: CATKRTSTDAQYF. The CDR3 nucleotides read TGTGCCACCAAGCGGACCAGCACAGATGCGCAGTATTTT.

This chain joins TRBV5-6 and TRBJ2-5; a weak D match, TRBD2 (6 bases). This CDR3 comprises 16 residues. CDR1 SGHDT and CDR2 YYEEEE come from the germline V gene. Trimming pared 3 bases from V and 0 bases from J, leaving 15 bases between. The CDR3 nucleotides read TGTGCCAGCAGCTCCCGTCACCGGGGGTACCAAGAGACCCAGTACTTC. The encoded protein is CASSSRHRGYQETQYF.

The CDR3, as DNA: TGCGCCAGCAGCTTCGGGAGTTACTCCTACAATGAGCAGTTCTTC. Residues: CASSFGSYSYNEQFF. This rearrangement joins TRBV5-1 to TRBJ2-1; D is possibly TRBD2 (6 bases). The CDR3 is made up of 15 amino acids. Per the germline V gene, CDR1 is SGHRS and CDR2 is YFSETQ. V lost 2 bases to trimming and J lost 0 bases, with 9 bases between them.

Written as DNA, the CDR3 is TGTGCCAGTAGTATGAAAGCGGGAGAGCAAGAGACCCAGTACTTC. As protein: CASSMKAGEQETQYF. The chain links TRBV19 to TRBJ2-5, with 8 bases identical to TRBD2. With V trimmed by 3 bases and J by 2 bases, 5 bases remained unmatched. CDR1 and CDR2 from the germline V gene are LNHDA and SQIVND (reference sequence). The length of the CDR3 is 15 residues.

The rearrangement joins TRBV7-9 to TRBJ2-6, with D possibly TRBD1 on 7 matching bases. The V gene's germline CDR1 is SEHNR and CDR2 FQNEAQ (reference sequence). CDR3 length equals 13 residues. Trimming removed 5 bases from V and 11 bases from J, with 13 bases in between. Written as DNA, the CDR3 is TGTGCCAGCAGCCTCACAGGGGACTACGTCCTGACTTTC. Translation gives CASSLTGDYVLTF.